This T cell receptor beta chain is drawn from a study of cytomegalovirus exposure and HLA in healthy donors. The study ran its PCR with 60 Vbeta and 13 Jbeta primers. Original processing methods: In a later analysis, of tens of millions of unique beta chains, roughly 9.9 million appeared in at least two donors. The protocol was immunoSEQ multiplex PCR, while the TCRdb copy is restricted to in-frame clones and leaves out a portion. V and J calls and clone size come straight from that table; D and trimming were deduced from the DNA. The sample contains roughly 120,000 clones, 65% to 85% of which appear only once. Trimming took 7 bases from V and 10 from J, leaving 13 bases between them. From germline, CDR1 is LNHDA and CDR2 SQIVND (reference sequence). The CDR3 is 11 residues long. Study-wide findings and caveats: A later analysis reportedly identified an Asian-associated ancestry cluster as carrying fewer N-insertions than the roughly 670-donor mean. Some V segments (TRBV6-2 and TRBV6-3 among them) were excluded as indistinguishable. TCR beta V- and J-gene trimming was later associated with a missense DCLRE1C variant.

On this clone: Its antigen is not known.

This sequence was found in a woman aged 40-49 years in good health and CMV-seropositive. The J gene is TRBJ1-1, the V gene TRBV19; D gene ambiguous. What was sequenced was PBMCs. The DNA for the CDR3 is TGTGCCAGTAATGAGGGAACGGGAGCTTTCTTT. Translated: CASNEGTGAFF.